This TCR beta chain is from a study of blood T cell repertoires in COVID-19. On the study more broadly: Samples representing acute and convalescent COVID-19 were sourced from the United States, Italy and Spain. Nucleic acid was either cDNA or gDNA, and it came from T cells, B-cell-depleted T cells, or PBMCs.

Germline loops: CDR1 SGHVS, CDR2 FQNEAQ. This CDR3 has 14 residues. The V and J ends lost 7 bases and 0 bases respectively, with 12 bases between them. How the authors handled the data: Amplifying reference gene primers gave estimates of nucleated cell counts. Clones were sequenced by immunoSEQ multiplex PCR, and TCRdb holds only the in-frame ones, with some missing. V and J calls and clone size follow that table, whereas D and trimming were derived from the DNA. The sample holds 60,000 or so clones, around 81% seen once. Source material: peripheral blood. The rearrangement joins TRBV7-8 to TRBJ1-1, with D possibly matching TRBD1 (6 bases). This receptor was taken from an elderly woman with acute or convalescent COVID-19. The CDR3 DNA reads TGTGCCAGCACCAGGACAGAAATGAACACTGAAGCTTTCTTT. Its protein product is CASTRTEMNTEAFF. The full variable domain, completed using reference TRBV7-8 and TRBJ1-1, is GAGVSQSPRYKVAKRGQDVALRCDPISGHVSLFWYQQALGQGPEFLTYFQNEAQLDKSGLPSDRFFAERPEGSVSTLKIQRTQQEDSAVYLCASTRTEMNTEAFFGQGTRLTVV.